This record covers a single T cell receptor (beta chain). This sample stems from a study of CD8 T cells in Susac syndrome. This CDR3 region has 13 residues. CD8+ and CD4+ T cells taken from blood had their TCR beta sequenced. The healthy controls were matched to patients by age and sex. TEMRA cells were enriched by FACS, while CD8+ and CD4+ T cells were obtained through a negative isolation that was performed magnetically. The authors reverse transcribed roughly 0.5 to 1 ug RNA with random hexamers. One entry per CDR3 protein, called by TCRdb with MiXCR from the immunoSEQ multiplex PCR reads. The sample lists approximately 150,000 distinct CDR3 sequences, approximately 94% occurring once.

The chain couples TRBV21-1 to TRBJ1-5. TRBV21-1 is an annotated pseudogene. The specimen sequenced was CD4+ T cells from PBMCs. This receptor was obtained from a human donor in good health. The CDR3 here is CASSNEQGQPQHF. DNA of the CDR3: TGTGCCAGCAGCAATGAACAAGGGCAGCCCCAGCATTTT.